This TCR beta chain was found in a study of T-cell reconstitution after alpha-beta-depleted transplantation in children. A library of TCRbeta sequences, prepared with unique molecular identifiers, was generated. TCRdb fed the PCR reads into MiXCR, producing one record per CDR3 protein. The sample shows approximately 400,000 distinct CDR3 sequences, approximately 10% of them seen only once. The CDR3 sequence is 15 residues long. The junction had 4 bases not matched to a gene; V was cut back by 0 bases and J by 4 bases. Germline V CDR1 and CDR2: DFQATT, SNEGSKA (reference sequence). In its sample, this clonotype was seen many times.

The specimen was PBMCs from the stem cell graft donor, collected from the stem cell graft. This receptor was identified in a human donor who donated a stem cell graft to a child with acute myeloid leukemia. The rearrangement links TRBV20-1 to TRBJ2-1; TRBD2 matches 9 bases. CDR3 residues: CSAREGAGGYNEQFF. The CDR3 nucleotides are TGCAGTGCTAGAGAAGGTGCGGGAGGGTACAATGAGCAGTTCTTC.